The clone carrying this TCR beta chain was found a few times. Its antigen is unidentified. Germline CDR1 is DFQATT and CDR2 is SNEGSKA (reference sequence). Trimming took 5 bases from V and 1 from J, leaving 8 bases between them. CDR3 length: 12 residues. This sample is part of a study of response to subunit inactivated influenza vaccine. Study results and caveats: T cells newly recruited by each seasonal influenza vaccination are few, the authors suggested.

TCRdb analysed the RT-PCR reads with MiXCR anew, one entry per CDR3 protein. The top ten hold approximately 14% of the sample, which has under 550,000 distinct CDR3 sequences, 7.2% seen once. This TCR was sampled from a man aged 50 to 75 who received an inactivated influenza vaccine. The sequencing here drew on PBMCs from blood, taken roughly 24 months after vaccination. V gene TRBV20-1 combines with J gene TRBJ1-1, with a weak D call TRBD1 (6 bases). The CDR3 DNA reads as TGCAGTGCTTCGGACAGGAACACTGAAGCTTTCTTT. Translated: CSASDRNTEAFF.